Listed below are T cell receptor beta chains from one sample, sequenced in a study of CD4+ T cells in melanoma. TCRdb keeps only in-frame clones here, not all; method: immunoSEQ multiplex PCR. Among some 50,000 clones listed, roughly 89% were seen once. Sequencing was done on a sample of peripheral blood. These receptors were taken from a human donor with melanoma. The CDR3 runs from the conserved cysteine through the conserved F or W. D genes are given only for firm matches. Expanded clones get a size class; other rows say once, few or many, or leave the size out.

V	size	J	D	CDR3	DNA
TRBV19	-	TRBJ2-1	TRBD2	CASHNWQHRRGLPTKRGYNEQFF	TGTGCCAGTCATAACTGGCAGCACAGGAGAGGGCTCCCGACTAAGCGGGGATACAATGAGCAGTTCTTC
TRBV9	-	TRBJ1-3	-	CASSVGGSSGNTIYF	TGTGCCAGCAGCGTAGGAGGGAGCTCTGGAAACACCATATATTTT
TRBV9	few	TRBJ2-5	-	CASSLLYGQQETQYF	TGTGCCAGCAGCCTTCTTTACGGGCAGCAAGAGACCCAGTACTTC
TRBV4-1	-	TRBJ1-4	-	CASTQGPATNEKLFF	TGCGCCAGCACCCAGGGTCCGGCAACTAATGAAAAACTGTTTTTT
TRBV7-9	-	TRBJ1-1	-	CASSLAGAEAFF	TGTGCCAGCAGCTTAGCGGGTGCGGAAGCTTTCTTT
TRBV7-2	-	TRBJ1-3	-	CASSAYRGNTIYF	TGTGCCAGCAGCGCTTACAGGGGAAACACCATATATTTT
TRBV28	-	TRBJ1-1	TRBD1	CASNQQGTEAFF	TGTGCCAGCAATCAACAGGGGACTGAAGCTTTCTTT
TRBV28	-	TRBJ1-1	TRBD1	CASSLPQGWMNTEAFF	TGTGCCAGCAGTTTACCACAGGGGTGGATGAACACTGAAGCTTTCTTT
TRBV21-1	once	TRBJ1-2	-	CASSPYQGVTNYGYTF	TGTGCCAGCAGTCCGTACCAGGGTGTCACTAACTATGGCTACACCTTC
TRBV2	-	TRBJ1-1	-	CASSRVTEAFF	TGTGCCAGCAGCCGTGTCACTGAAGCTTTCTTT
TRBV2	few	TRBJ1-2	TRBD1	CASSSGQGFGYTF	TGTGCCAGCAGTTCCGGACAGGGTTTCGGCTACACCTTC
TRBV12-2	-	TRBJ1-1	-	CASRLVGQEGGGRSCEAFF	TGTGCAAGTCGCTTAGTGGGTCAAGAGGGGGGGGGTCGATCCTGTGAAGCTTTCTTT
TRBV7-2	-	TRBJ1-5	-	CASSLALNYQPQHF	TGTGCCAGCAGCTTAGCCCTAAATTATCAGCCCCAGCATTTT
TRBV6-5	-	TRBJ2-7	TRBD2	CASTLTSGGKYEQYF	TGTGCCAGCACGCTGACTAGCGGGGGGAAGTACGAGCAGTACTTC
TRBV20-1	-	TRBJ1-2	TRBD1	CSADRVSGYTF	TGCAGTGCTGACAGGGTTTCGGGCTACACCTTC
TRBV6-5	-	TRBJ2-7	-	CASSYSRKPYEQYF	TGTGCCAGCAGTTACTCGAGGAAGCCCTACGAGCAGTACTTC
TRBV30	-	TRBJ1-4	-	CAWNLDGNNEKLFF	TGTGCCTGGAACTTGGACGGGAACAATGAAAAACTGTTTTTT
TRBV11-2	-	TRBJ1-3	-	CASSSPPRGGQSSGNTIYF	TGTGCCAGCAGCTCACCCCCGAGGGGGGGTCAGAGCTCTGGAAACACCATATATTTT
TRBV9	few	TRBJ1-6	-	CASSVTAIVGYNSPLHF	TGTGCCAGCAGCGTCACAGCGATTGTGGGGTATAATTCACCCCTCCACTTT
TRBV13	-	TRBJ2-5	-	CASSRQQYQETQYF	TGTGCCAGCAGCCGCCAACAGTACCAAGAGACCCAGTACTTC
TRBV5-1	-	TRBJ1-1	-	CASSLRPGQRNTEAFF	TGCGCCAGCAGCTTGCGGCCGGGACAAAGGAACACTGAAGCTTTCTTT
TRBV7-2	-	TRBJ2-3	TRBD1	CASSADRVTDTQYF	TGTGCCAGCAGCGCCGACAGGGTCACAGATACGCAGTATTTT
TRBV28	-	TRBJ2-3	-	CASSPPGPRTDTQYF	TGTGCCAGCAGTCCTCCGGGACCTCGCACAGATACGCAGTATTTT
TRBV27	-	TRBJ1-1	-	CASSLKGGNTEAFF	TGTGCCAGCAGTTTAAAGGGGGGAAACACTGAAGCTTTCTTT
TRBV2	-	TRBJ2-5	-	CASSESIRQETQYF	TGTGCCAGCAGTGAGTCCATTCGCCAAGAGACCCAGTACTTC
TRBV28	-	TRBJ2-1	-	CASSSGGRSYNEQFF	TGTGCCAGCAGTTCCGGGGGAAGGTCCTACAATGAGCAGTTCTTC
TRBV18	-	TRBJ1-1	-	CASSLTTDPAEAFF	TGTGCCAGCTCACTGACGACAGATCCAGCTGAAGCTTTCTTT
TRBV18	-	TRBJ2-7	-	CASSPRQGTYEQYF	TGTGCCAGCTCACCACGTCAGGGGACCTACGAGCAGTACTTC
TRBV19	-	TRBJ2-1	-	CASSIPSNEQFF	TGTGCCAGTAGTATCCCCAGCAATGAGCAGTTCTTC